This T cell receptor beta chain was sequenced during a study of T cell changes during pregnancy in multiple sclerosis. Sequencing was performed with immunoSEQ multiplex PCR; in TCRdb, only in-frame clones are kept and a portion is missing. The table records fewer than 65,000 clones, about 90% of them present only once. This CDR3 is 17 amino acids long. V trimming: 4 bases; J trimming: 9 bases; junction bases outside the gene matches: 11. Germline CDR1 and CDR2: MGHRA and YSYEKL. The genes are TRBV4-1 and TRBJ2-4; TRBD2 agrees at 14 bases. This clonotype was obtained from a female donor with multiple sclerosis, enrolled in a pregnancy study. The input for sequencing was CD4+ T cells from peripheral blood mononuclear cells, taken in the first trimester of pregnancy. CDR3 amino acids: CASSLPTTSGGASIQYF. The CDR3 bases are TGCGCCAGCAGCCTCCCAACGACTAGCGGGGGGGCCTCCATTCAGTACTTC.